One and the same sample provided the 26 T cell receptor beta chains below, sequenced in a study of blood T cell repertoires in COVID-19. Clones were sequenced by immunoSEQ multiplex PCR, and TCRdb holds only the in-frame ones, with some missing. The sample comprises 150,000 or so clones, about nine tenths of which are singletons, and roughly 6.1% rests with the top ten. Sequenced sample: peripheral blood. Receptors originate from a man aged 80 or over with acute or convalescent COVID-19.

The gene calls are TRBV12-3 or TRBV12-4 and TRBJ2-2; D possibly corresponds to TRBD1 (6 bases). V gave up 7 bases and J gave up 6 bases, with 12 bases separating them. The CDR3 totals 13 residues. This CDR3 reads CASTFRGPGELFF. The CDR3 DNA reads TGTGCCAGCACCTTCAGGGGACCCGGGGAGCTGTTTTTT.

The chain uses TRBV28 and TRBJ1-6, with D unresolved. V was pared by 4 bases and J by 2 bases, with 6 bases between. The CDR3 loop spans 14 amino acids. CDR1 and CDR2 from the germline V gene are MDHEN and SYDVKM. CDR3 DNA: TGTGCCAGCAGTTACCGGGCCTATAATTCACCCCTCCACTTT. This sequence encodes CASSYRAYNSPLHF.

V gene TRBV5-1 combines with J gene TRBJ2-2; 8 bases map to TRBD2. The CDR3 is 16 residues long. Germline CDR1 is SGHRS and CDR2 is YFSETQ. With V trimmed by 0 bases and J by 4 bases, 5 bases remained unmatched. The CDR3 is CASSLGPGGSTGELFF. In DNA, the CDR3 is TGCGCCAGCAGCTTGGGTCCGGGGGGGAGCACCGGGGAGCTGTTTTTT.

The chain recombines TRBV2 with TRBJ2-7; D not resolved. Trimming left V 10 bases short and J 5 bases short, with 12 bases between. This CDR3 contains 11 residues. The germline CDR1 and CDR2 sequences are SNHLY and FYNNEI. As DNA, the CDR3 is TGTGCCACAGCAGCGTCCCACGAGCAGTACTTC. Encoded protein: CATAASHEQYF.

V is TRBV6-5 and J is TRBJ1-2; weak D call: TRBD1 (5 bases). This CDR3 spans 14 amino acids. Germline V gene sequence: CDR1 MNHEY, CDR2 SVGAGI. V was trimmed by 7 bases and J by 4 bases, leaving 16 bases between them. As DNA, the CDR3 is TGTGCCAGCACCCGGGGGGGGGTGGCCTATGGCTACACCTTC. Its protein is CASTRGGVAYGYTF.

V and J are TRBV2 and TRBJ2-1; 10 bases are a match to TRBD2. The germline CDR1 and CDR2 sequences are SNHLY and FYNNEI. J was trimmed by 6 bases and V by 9 bases; bases with no gene match: 11. CDR3 length equals 15 residues. The CDR3 DNA reads as TGTGCCAGGGGGGCACCTAGCGGGAGCTCCAATGAGCAGTTCTTC. It encodes CARGAPSGSSNEQFF.

V is TRBV3-1 (or the pseudogene TRBV3-2) and J is TRBJ1-2, with D tentatively TRBD1 (5 bases). This CDR3 is 15 amino acids long. Trimming cost V 4 bases and J 0 bases, with 12 bases left between them. The germline V gene encodes CDR1 LGHDT and CDR2 YNNKEL (reference sequence). The CDR3 loop reads CASSPGLQSNYGYTF. Written as DNA, the CDR3 is TGTGCCAGCAGCCCGGGACTGCAATCTAACTATGGCTACACCTTC.

The V gene is TRBV7-2, the J gene TRBJ1-5, with 10 bases matching TRBD1. The V gene end was trimmed by 2 bases and the J gene end by 6 bases; junction bases not matched to a gene: 7. Germline V CDR1 and CDR2: SGHTA, FQGNSA. This CDR3 is 16 amino acids long. The chain's CDR3 is CASSLYGTGEGQPQHF. The CDR3 region has the DNA TGTGCCAGCAGCTTATATGGGACAGGGGAAGGTCAGCCCCAGCATTTT.

In this sample, this clone turned up a few times. The chain links TRBV29-1 to TRBJ1-2, with D possibly being TRBD1 (5 bases). V was cut by 0 bases and J by 8 bases, with 13 bases left in between. Germline assignment: CDR1 SQVTM and CDR2 ANQGSEA. CDR3 length: 13 residues. The CDR3 sequence: CSVEDQGAGGYTF. CDR3 DNA sequence: TGCAGCGTTGAAGATCAAGGGGCGGGAGGCTACACCTTC.

CDR3 sequence (DNA): TGTGCCACCAGTGATTCCGACAGGGTTCAGCCCCAGCATTTT. Translation: CATSDSDRVQPQHF. The chain recombines TRBV24-1 with TRBJ1-5; 7 bases are shared with TRBD1. The CDR3 has 14 residues. From germline, CDR1 is KGHDR and CDR2 SFDVKD. The ends lost 2 bases at V and 6 bases at J; junction bases unmatched: 3.

This chain joins TRBV19 and TRBJ2-7; 7 bases match TRBD1. Germline-derived CDR1 and CDR2 are LNHDA and SQIVND (reference sequence). The CDR3 runs 12 residues. Losses at the gene ends were 11 bases for V and 1 base for J; bases not matched to a gene: 5. The CDR3 nucleotides are TGTGCCTCCGCGGACAGGTCCTACGAGCAGTACTTC. As protein: CASADRSYEQYF.

This clone came up a few times. The chain links TRBV6-5 to TRBJ2-7; TRBD1 agrees at 10 bases. V gave up 11 bases and J gave up 7 bases; unmatched junction bases: 14. This CDR3 is 14 amino acids long. Germline assignment: CDR1 MNHEY and CDR2 SVGAGI. CDR3 DNA sequence: TGTGCCCTAACCAGGACAGGGGGAGGGAGTGAGCAGTACTTC. This codes for CALTRTGGGSEQYF.

The rearrangement joins TRBV19 to TRBJ1-5; D is unresolved. The germline gives CDR1 LNHDA, CDR2 SQIVND (reference sequence). The CDR3 length is 12 residues. Trimming took off 5 bases at V and 6 bases at J, with 8 bases between the two ends. The CDR3 region has the DNA TGTGCCAGTAGTCTAACGGGTCAGCCCCAGCATTTT. It is translated as CASSLTGQPQHF.

This clone was recorded a few times. One end of the junction varies from germline; a read error may be responsible. V and J are TRBV14 and TRBJ1-2, with 9 bases fitting TRBD1. The CDR3 length is 13 residues. Germline V lookup: CDR1 SGHDN, CDR2 FVKESK. CDR3: CASSQDYGTGRAF. CDR3 coding DNA: TGTGCCAGCAGCCAAGATTACGGGACAGGGAGAGCCTTC.

V is TRBV3-1 (or the pseudogene TRBV3-2) and J is TRBJ1-2; tentatively, D is TRBD1 (6 bases). The V gene lost 1 base and the J gene lost 7 bases, with 16 bases spanning the gap. This CDR3 spans 15 amino acids. The V gene's germline CDR1 is LGHDT and CDR2 YNNKEL (reference sequence). The CDR3, as DNA: TGTGCCAGCAGCCAAGGGTCGGCAGGGGAACGTGGCTACACCTTC. It yields the protein CASSQGSAGERGYTF.

This chain connects TRBV27 to TRBJ2-3; maybe TRBD1 (6 bases). This CDR3 has 14 residues. The V gene's germline CDR1 is MNHEY and CDR2 SMNVEV (reference sequence). V was cut by 5 bases and J by 2 bases, with 11 bases left in between. CDR3 loop: CASSDRTYTDTQYF. In DNA, the CDR3 is TGTGCCAGCAGTGACAGGACCTACACAGATACGCAGTATTTT.

J is TRBJ2-7 and V is TRBV27; TRBD1 matches at 9 bases. Germline V gives CDR1 MNHEY, CDR2 SMNVEV (reference sequence). V was pared by 6 bases and J by 3 bases, with 3 bases of the junction left unmatched. This CDR3 has 13 amino acids. The CDR3 DNA sequence: TGTGCCAGCAGACGACAGGGGGGCTACGAGCAGTACTTC. As protein: CASRRQGGYEQYF.

The chain is built from TRBV3-1 (or the pseudogene TRBV3-2) and TRBJ2-1; 8 nucleotides agree with TRBD2. The V gene's germline CDR1 is LGHDT and CDR2 YNNKEL (reference sequence). CDR3 length equals 15 residues. Losses at the gene ends were 1 base for V and 4 bases for J; bases not matched to a gene: 3. In nucleotides, the CDR3 is TGTGCCAGCAGCCAAGGGCGCGGGGGGTACAATGAGCAGTTCTTC. It yields the protein CASSQGRGGYNEQFF.

This chain links TRBV2 with TRBJ1-1, with D unresolved. CDR1 and CDR2 (germline): SNHLY, FYNNEI. The V end was cut by 8 bases, the J end by 3 bases, with 16 bases between. The length of the CDR3 is 14 residues. CDR3 DNA sequence: TGTGCCAGCTACGGGATGCCGGGCGACACTGAAGCTTTCTTT. Protein sequence: CASYGMPGDTEAFF. Supplemented by reference TRBV2 and TRBJ1-1, the full variable domain reads EPEVTQTPSHQVTQMGQEVILRCVPISNHLYFYWYRQILGQKVEFLVSFYNNEISEKSEIFDDQFSVERPDGSNFTLKIRSTKLEDSAMYFCASYGMPGDTEAFFGQGTRLTVV.

V gene TRBV5-1 combines with J gene TRBJ1-2; a weak D match, TRBD1 (6 bases). V was pared by 0 bases and J by 9 bases, with 12 bases between. Germline V gene data show CDR1 as SGHRS and CDR2 as YFSETQ. The CDR3 runs 13 residues. In DNA form, the CDR3 reads TGCGCCAGCAGCTTGGTGGGGGACAATCGCTACACCTTC. Translation: CASSLVGDNRYTF.

V and J are TRBV3-1 (or the pseudogene TRBV3-2) and TRBJ1-2; D is possibly TRBD1 (6 bases). Trimming removed 3 bases at V and 4 bases at J, with 9 bases between. CDR3 length equals 13 residues. Germline V lookup: CDR1 LGHDT, CDR2 YNNKEL (reference sequence). CDR3 amino acids: CASSQGGPYGYTF. The CDR3 DNA sequence: TGTGCCAGCAGCCAGGGGGGGCCCTATGGCTACACCTTC.

The rearrangement uses TRBV19 and TRBJ2-3; D uncertain. CDR1 is LNHDA and CDR2 is SQIVND in the germline V gene (reference sequence). Deletions cut 1 base from V and 5 bases from J, with 7 bases between. The CDR3 extends over 13 amino acids. CDR3 nucleotide sequence: TGTGCCAGTAGTATAGCCCTGAGAGATACGCAGTATTTT. Protein: CASSIALRDTQYF.

This clone was observed a few times. This chain joins TRBV29-1 and TRBJ1-1; maybe TRBD1 (6 bases). V lost 7 bases to trimming and J lost 4 bases, with 16 bases between them. Germline V gene data show CDR1 as SQVTM and CDR2 as ANQGSEA. The CDR3 loop spans 13 amino acids. The CDR3 DNA reads as TGCAGCGCTATAGGACAGCTAATCACTGAAGCTTTCTTT. Amino acid sequence: CSAIGQLITEAFF.

The chain combines TRBV4-2 with TRBJ2-5; weak D call: TRBD2 (5 bases). The CDR3 is made up of 13 amino acids. Germline assignment: CDR1 LGHNA and CDR2 YNFKEQ. The ends were cut back, 0 bases at V and 5 bases at J, with 7 bases in the middle. The CDR3 reads CASSQEQRETQYF. The CDR3 DNA sequence: TGTGCCAGCAGCCAAGAGCAGCGGGAGACCCAGTACTTC.

The gene calls are TRBV7-9 and TRBJ1-3; D possibly corresponds to TRBD1 (5 bases). In germline, CDR1 is SEHNR, CDR2 FQNEAQ (reference sequence). V was trimmed by 5 bases and J by 6 bases, leaving 17 bases between them. This CDR3 has 15 residues. The CDR3 coding sequence is TGTGCCAGCAGCGCAACCCAGGGTGGGGAAAACACCATATATTTT. Its protein product is CASSATQGGENTIYF.

This chain uses TRBV18 with TRBJ1-2; tentative D call: TRBD1 (5 bases). In germline, CDR1 is KGHSH, CDR2 LQKENI. There are 13 residues in the CDR3. Trimming pared 0 bases from V and 7 bases from J, leaving 9 bases between. CDR3 nucleotide sequence: TGTGCCAGCTCACCACCGGCAGGGATTGGCTACACCTTC. Translating it yields CASSPPAGIGYTF.